The 24 T cell receptor beta chains below were found in one sample sequenced in a study of shared clonotypes between healthy human individuals (dated by TCRdb to the early 2020s). Library method: the immunoSEQ multiplex PCR assay. TCRdb took over this immuneACCESS table, retaining in-frame rearrangements with V and J assigned. Such tables are incomplete; in checked studies, under half of the missing clones stem from an unresolved V gene, and the remainder is unexplained. This sample holds 2,500,000 or so clones; roughly 92% were observed only once. About 0.13% of the sample rests with the top ten. Sequencing was performed on naive CD4+ T cells sorted from blood. The cell subset or site label, as the study defines it: CD45RA+ positively selected. These receptors were collected from a man aged 18 to 29 in good health.

The chain has TRBV6-4 and TRBJ2-7, with D possibly TRBD2 on 7 matching bases. Germline V CDR1 and CDR2: MRHNA, SNTAGT. The CDR3 totals 13 residues. The V end was cut by 8 bases, the J end by 7 bases, with 18 bases between. CDR3 region: CASGRGFYEEQYF. In DNA form, the CDR3 reads TGTGCCAGCGGGAGGGGGTTTTATGAGGAGCAGTACTTC.

The V gene is TRBV6-6, the J gene TRBJ2-2; TRBD2 might be the D (5 bases). Germline assignment: CDR1 MNHNY and CDR2 SVGAGI (reference sequence). V dropped 6 bases and J dropped 5 bases, with 10 bases sitting between them. CDR3 length: 13 amino acids. CDR3 in DNA: TGTGCCAGCAGGGGTAGGGAGACCGGGGAGCTGTTTTTT. Encoded protein: CASRGRETGELFF.

The J gene is TRBJ1-3, the V gene TRBV28, with a weak D call TRBD1 (5 bases). The CDR3 has 16 residues. The V gene's germline CDR1 is MDHEN and CDR2 SYDVKM. Trimming left V 2 bases short and J 0 bases short, with 11 bases between. Here the CDR3 DNA reads TGTGCCAGCAGTTTAGTGGGGGTCAGCTCTGGAAACACCATATATTTT. Its protein product is CASSLVGVSSGNTIYF.

This chain uses TRBV5-1 with TRBJ2-1; a possible D gene is TRBD2 (6 bases). Trimming stripped 4 bases from V and 0 bases from J, with 14 bases between. The CDR3 is 16 residues long. Per the germline V gene, CDR1 is SGHRS and CDR2 is YFSETQ. CDR3 sequence (DNA): TGCGCCAGCAGCAGAGCTAGCGCCGGCTCCTACAATGAGCAGTTCTTC. Translation: CASSRASAGSYNEQFF. Full variable domain (outside the CDR3, taken from reference TRBV5-1 and TRBJ2-1): KAGVTQTPRYLIKTRGQQVTLSCSPISGHRSVSWYQQTPGQGLQFLFEYFSETQRNKGNFPGRFSGRQFSNSRSEMNVSTLELGDSALYLCASSRASAGSYNEQFFGPGTRLTVL.

The chain has TRBV30 and TRBJ1-1, with TRBD1 as a possible D gene (6 bases). Germline CDR1 is GTSNPN and CDR2 is SVGIG (reference sequence). The CDR3 totals 15 residues. Trimming stripped 0 bases from V and 5 bases from J, with 16 bases between. CDR3 DNA: TGTGCCTGGAGTGTAGGGAAAGGGGGGCTGACTGAAGCTTTCTTT. It yields the protein CAWSVGKGGLTEAFF.

This rearrangement joins TRBV30 to TRBJ1-2; D gene ambiguous. The CDR3 extends over 13 amino acids. Germline loops: CDR1 GTSNPN, CDR2 SVGIG (reference sequence). Trimming cost V 5 bases and J 7 bases, with 17 bases left between them. The CDR3 DNA sequence: TGTGCCTGGTCTAGCACCTCCGTTGGTGGCTACACCTTC. Its translation: CAWSSTSVGGYTF.

The chain joins TRBV6-5 to TRBJ2-1, with 11 nucleotides matching TRBD2. V lost 6 bases to trimming and J lost 6 bases; unmatched junction nucleotides: 4. Looked up from germline, CDR1 is MNHEY and CDR2 is SVGAGI. The CDR3 spans 14 residues. CDR3 sequence reads: CASSRGLAANEQFF. Here the CDR3 DNA reads TGTGCCAGCAGCAGGGGACTAGCGGCCAATGAGCAGTTCTTC.

The rearrangement links TRBV11-2 to TRBJ2-3; TRBD1 matches 10 bases. This CDR3 has 15 amino acids. V dropped 3 bases and J dropped 4; count of bases not matched to a gene: 4. In germline, CDR1 is SGHAT, CDR2 FQNNGV. The CDR3 loop is CASSLTGGGSDTQYF. In DNA, the CDR3 is TGTGCCAGCAGCTTGACAGGGGGCGGGTCAGATACGCAGTATTTT. The full variable domain, in which reference TRBV11-2 and TRBJ2-3 provide the parts outside the CDR3, is EAGVAQSPRYKIIEKRQSVAFWCNPISGHATLYWYQQILGQGPKLLIQFQNNGVVDDSQLPKDRFSAERLKGVDSTLKIQPAKLEDSAVYLCASSLTGGGSDTQYFGPGTRLTVL.

The chain uses TRBV7-2 and TRBJ1-2, with TRBD1 as a possible D gene (5 bases). CDR3 length: 12 residues. From germline, CDR1 is SGHTA and CDR2 FQGNSA. Trimming pared 5 bases from V and 7 bases from J, leaving 11 bases between. As DNA, the CDR3 is TGTGCCAGCAGCCTGGGGGGGTTTGGCTACACCTTC. Residues: CASSLGGFGYTF. The variable domain in full, completed from reference TRBV7-2 and TRBJ1-2, reads GAGVSQSPSNKVTEKGKDVELRCDPISGHTALYWYRQSLGQGLEFLIYFQGNSAPDKSGLPSDRFSAERTGGSVSTLTIQRTQQEDSAVYLCASSLGGFGYTFGSGTRLTVV.

V is TRBV6-6 and J is TRBJ2-2; 8 bases align to TRBD1. Losses at the gene ends were 2 bases for V and 10 bases for J; bases not matched to a gene: 6. The CDR3 covers 14 residues. CDR1 is MNHNY and CDR2 is SVGAGI in the germline V gene (reference sequence). The CDR3 protein is CASSYRGQGEELFF. CDR3 sequence (DNA): TGTGCCAGCAGTTACCGAGGACAGGGCGAGGAGCTGTTTTTT.

The V gene is TRBV18, the J gene TRBJ2-3, with 10 bases matching TRBD2. Germline lookup yields CDR1 KGHSH and CDR2 LQKENI. The CDR3 loop spans 15 amino acids. V trimming: 3 bases; J trimming: 7 bases; junction bases outside the gene matches: 7. This CDR3 is CASSPISGGTNTQYF. The CDR3 DNA is TGTGCCAGCTCACCTATTAGCGGGGGGACTAATACGCAGTATTTT.

The chain is built from TRBV30 and TRBJ2-5; D call uncertain. Trimming pared 4 bases from V and 7 bases from J, leaving 16 bases between. The CDR3 has 13 amino acids. Germline lookup yields CDR1 GTSNPN and CDR2 SVGIG (reference sequence). Here the CDR3 DNA reads TGTGCCTGGACGAGAGGTAACCCAGGGACCCAGTACTTC. Translation gives CAWTRGNPGTQYF. The variable domain in full, completed from reference TRBV30 and TRBJ2-5, reads SQTIHQWPATLVQPVGSPLSLECTVEGTSNPNLYWYRQAAGRGLQLLFYSVGIGQISSEVPQNLSASRPQDRQFILSSKKLLLSDSGFYLCAWTRGNPGTQYFGPGTRLLVL.

Concerning this clone itself: Other DNA sequences from this sample encode an identical CDR3 as well. This chain connects TRBV18 to TRBJ1-6; 7 bases match TRBD1. V dropped 3 bases and J dropped 4; count of bases not matched to a gene: 0. The CDR3 spans 14 residues. Germline values: CDR1 KGHSH, CDR2 LQKENI. The CDR3 DNA follows: TGTGCCAGCTCACCGGGACAGTATAATTCACCCCTCCACTTT. Amino acids: CASSPGQYNSPLHF.

A word on this clone: This CDR3 is also generated by other DNA sequences in the sample. The chain links TRBV18 to TRBJ2-6, with 11 positions matching TRBD2. CDR1 is KGHSH, CDR2 LQKENI, per germline. The CDR3 spans 18 residues. Trimming took 0 bases from V and 2 from J; bases not matched to a gene: 3. The CDR3 DNA reads TGTGCCAGCTCACCACCGGGACTAGCGGTGGCTGGGGCCAACGTCCTGACTTTC. Translation: CASSPPGLAVAGANVLTF.

V is TRBV25-1 and J is TRBJ2-7; 9 bases map to TRBD1. The CDR3 is 15 residues long. With V trimmed by 1 base and J by 2 bases, 3 bases remained unmatched. CDR1 and CDR2 from the germline V gene are MGHDK and SYGVNS. The CDR3 spells CASSEWGQGTYEQYF. In DNA form, the CDR3 reads TGTGCCAGCAGTGAATGGGGACAGGGCACCTACGAGCAGTACTTC.

This clone was recorded once. The chain has TRBV19 and TRBJ1-2; 9 nucleotides agree with TRBD1. Germline CDR1 LNHDA, CDR2 SQIVND (reference sequence). The V and J ends lost 7 bases and 4 bases, in that order; junction bases with no gene match: 10. This CDR3 has 15 amino acids. The DNA for the CDR3 is TGTGCCAGTAAAGACGGACAGGGGATTGGCTATGGCTACACCTTC. Translated: CASKDGQGIGYGYTF. Using reference TRBV19 and TRBJ1-2 for the parts outside the CDR3, the full variable domain is DGGITQSPKYLFRKEGQNVTLSCEQNLNHDAMYWYRQDPGQGLRLIYYSQIVNDFQKGDIAEGYSVSREKKESFPLTVTSAQKNPTAFYLCASKDGQGIGYGYTFGSGTRLTVV.

The V gene is TRBV6-6, the J gene TRBJ2-7, with 7 bases fitting TRBD1. There are 14 residues in the CDR3. CDR1 MNHNY and CDR2 SVGAGI come from the germline V gene (reference sequence). J was trimmed by 0 bases and V by 7 bases; bases with no gene match: 6. The CDR3 loop is CASTTGTDSYEQYF. In nucleotides, the CDR3 is TGTGCCAGCACCACCGGGACAGACTCCTACGAGCAGTACTTC.

The gene calls are TRBV6-6 and TRBJ2-7; no definite D call. From germline, CDR1 is MNHNY and CDR2 SVGAGI (reference sequence). The CDR3 length is 11 residues. V shed 8 bases and J shed 0 bases, with 5 bases lying between them. DNA for the CDR3: TGTGCCAGCGCTAGCTCCTACGAGCAGTACTTC. It translates to CASASSYEQYF.

This chain links TRBV5-1 with TRBJ2-3, with TRBD1 matching 10 bases. The CDR3 sequence is 16 residues long. Germline CDR1 and CDR2: SGHRS and YFSETQ. V lost 0 bases, J lost 1 base, and 2 bases stayed unmatched. CDR3 nucleotide sequence: TGCGCCAGCAGCTTGGGAGGGACAGGGGGCACAGATACGCAGTATTTT. Its translation: CASSLGGTGGTDTQYF.

A note on this clone: This CDR3 is also generated by other DNA sequences in the sample. This chain joins TRBV10-3 and TRBJ1-6; maybe TRBD1 (6 bases). The germline V gene has CDR1 ENHRY and CDR2 SYGVKD. The CDR3 totals 14 residues. V gave up 2 bases and J gave up 6 bases, with 8 bases separating them. This chain's CDR3 is CAISETGTNSPLHF. CDR3 DNA: TGTGCCATCAGTGAGACAGGGACTAATTCACCCCTCCACTTT.

The chain has TRBV5-1 and TRBJ2-7, with D maybe TRBD1 (5 bases). The V gene lost 4 bases and the J gene lost 0 bases, with 14 bases spanning the gap. The germline V gene encodes CDR1 SGHRS and CDR2 YFSETQ. This CDR3 is built from 15 residues. The chain's CDR3 is CASSRSQGFSYEQYF. The CDR3 nucleotides are TGCGCCAGCAGCCGATCTCAGGGTTTCTCCTACGAGCAGTACTTC. The full variable domain, rest sourced from reference TRBV5-1 and TRBJ2-7, is KAGVTQTPRYLIKTRGQQVTLSCSPISGHRSVSWYQQTPGQGLQFLFEYFSETQRNKGNFPGRFSGRQFSNSRSEMNVSTLELGDSALYLCASSRSQGFSYEQYFGPGTRLTVT.

The rearrangement links TRBV10-3 to TRBJ2-1; D not certain. Germline CDR1 reads ENHRY; CDR2 reads SYGVKD. The CDR3 runs 15 residues. Trimming cost V 2 bases and J 10 bases, with 18 bases left between them. In DNA, the CDR3 is TGTGCCATCAGTGAGCCCTCAGGCGCCAATATCGAGCAGTTCTTC. This translates into CAISEPSGANIEQFF.

The chain has TRBV5-1 and TRBJ2-3; possibly TRBD1 for D (6 bases). The CDR3 is 16 amino acids. Trimming pared 6 bases from V and 0 bases from J, leaving 17 bases between. Germline V lookup: CDR1 SGHRS, CDR2 YFSETQ. CDR3 DNA: TGCGCCAGCATCCTTGGCCCAGGGGCTAGCACAGATACGCAGTATTTT. Translation: CASILGPGASTDTQYF.

The V and J genes are TRBV7-8 and TRBJ1-2; D ambiguous. The germline V gene has CDR1 SGHVS and CDR2 FQNEAQ. The CDR3 has 13 amino acids. The V end lost 1 base, the J end lost 8 bases, and 11 bases lay between the germline ends. In DNA, the CDR3 is TGTGCCAGCAGCTTAGGGTCGGGTGGGGGCTACACCTTC. As protein: CASSLGSGGGYTF. Drawing the rest from reference TRBV7-8 and TRBJ1-2, the complete variable domain is GAGVSQSPRYKVAKRGQDVALRCDPISGHVSLFWYQQALGQGPEFLTYFQNEAQLDKSGLPSDRFFAERPEGSVSTLKIQRTQQEDSAVYLCASSLGSGGGYTFGSGTRLTVV.